The 5 T cell receptor beta chains given below trace back to one sample, sequenced in a study of control samples from healthy donors and cancer patients. Generated by immunoSEQ multiplex PCR, the TCRdb table keeps only in-frame clones and is missing some. Of about 180,000 clones in the sample, roughly nine tenths are singletons; the top ten hold 1.4%. The sample taken for sequencing was blood. Every receptor here comes from a man aged 25-45 years in good health.

This sequence joins TRBV5-1 and TRBJ1-6, with 8 bases fitting TRBD1. The germline CDR1 and CDR2 sequences are SGHRS and YFSETQ. The CDR3 runs to 15 residues. V trimming: 4 bases; J trimming: 7 bases; junction bases outside the gene matches: 7. Here the CDR3 reads CASSPTGQENSPLHF. The CDR3 DNA is TGCGCCAGCAGCCCAACGGGACAGGAAAATTCACCCCTCCACTTT.

The rearrangement uses TRBV19 and TRBJ1-2; D unclear. CDR1 LNHDA and CDR2 SQIVND come from the germline V gene (reference sequence). CDR3 size: 14 residues. Trimming took off 5 bases at V and 4 bases at J, with 14 bases between the two ends. CDR3 sequence: CASSSSAFVYGYTF. In DNA form, the CDR3 reads TGTGCCAGTAGTTCCTCCGCATTCGTCTATGGCTACACCTTC.

This chain connects TRBV5-4 to TRBJ1-6; no firm D call. Germline V CDR1 and CDR2: SGHNT, YYREEE (reference sequence). V was shortened by 1 base and J by 8 bases, with 13 bases between the two germline ends. This CDR3 contains 15 residues. The CDR3 nucleotides read TGTGCCAGCAGCTTGAATTCGGCTCCAGATTCACCCCTCCACTTT. Amino acids: CASSLNSAPDSPLHF.

The rearrangement links TRBV7-3 to TRBJ2-3; TRBD1 agrees at 11 bases. The CDR3 consists of 15 residues. V lost 5 bases to trimming and J lost 4 bases; unmatched junction nucleotides: 5. Germline V lookup: CDR1 SGHTA, CDR2 FQGTGA. In DNA, the CDR3 is TGTGCCAGCAGCGTACCGGGACAGGGGGCAGATACGCAGTATTTT. Its translation is CASSVPGQGADTQYF.

The chain combines TRBV29-1 with TRBJ1-1; 7 bases align to TRBD1. CDR1 is SQVTM and CDR2 is ANQGSEA in the germline V gene. CDR3 length: 12 amino acids. With 6 bases clipped from V and 1 base from J, the junction kept 2 bases outside the gene matches. CDR3 bases: TGCAGCGTGAGGACAGGGAACACTGAAGCTTTCTTT. It translates to CSVRTGNTEAFF.